This T cell receptor beta chain was recovered during a study of blood T cell repertoires in COVID-19. Study information: Acute and convalescent COVID-19 specimens originated in the United States, Italy and Spain. Nucleic acid was either cDNA or gDNA, and it came from T cells, B-cell-depleted T cells, or PBMCs.

This clone showed up just once. The V and J ends lost 3 bases and 4 bases respectively, with 16 bases between them. Per the germline V gene, CDR1 is SGHAT and CDR2 is FQNNGV. The CDR3 is 16 amino acids. Original processing notes: The assay estimated nucleated cells by amplifying reference gene primers. Sequencing used immunoSEQ multiplex PCR; TCRdb keeps in-frame clones, though not all of them. That table is the source of V, J and clone size, and D and trimming were worked out from the DNA. The table includes fewer than 90,000 clones, over 90% detected once. The chain carries TRBV11-2 and TRBJ2-1, with a possible D match to TRBD2 (5 bases). Sequencing was performed on peripheral blood. The sequence derives from a human donor with active COVID-19. The donor label of this sample is uncertain. The CDR3 DNA is TGTGCCAGCAGCTTTTCTGAGACTATACCTTACAATGAGCAGTTCTTC. Protein sequence: CASSFSETIPYNEQFF.